This T cell receptor beta chain appears in the sequencing data of a study of graft-versus-host responses after intestinal transplantation. The germline gives CDR1 LNHDA, CDR2 SQIVND (reference sequence). The ends were cut back, 1 base at V and 2 bases at J, with 3 bases in the middle. The CDR3 extends over 13 amino acids. Remarks on this clone: Antigen: not known.

Clones were sequenced by immunoSEQ multiplex PCR, and TCRdb holds only the in-frame ones, with some missing. The data show 100,000 to 120,000 clones, roughly 93% seen once. The sequences come from unstimulated CD8+ T cells sorted from spleen or lymph node cells, collected before intestinal transplant. The clonotype was recovered from a human donor who received an intestinal transplant. The J gene is TRBJ1-5, the V gene TRBV19, with D hard to call. The CDR3 DNA reads as TGTGCCAGTAGTATAGTTGGCAATCAGCCCCAGCATTTT. Its translation is CASSIVGNQPQHF. The whole variable domain, remainder taken from reference TRBV19 and TRBJ1-5, is DGGITQSPKYLFRKEGQNVTLSCEQNLNHDAMYWYRQDPGQGLRLIYYSQIVNDFQKGDIAEGYSVSREKKESFPLTVTSAQKNPTAFYLCASSIVGNQPQHFGDGTRLSIL.